This TCR beta chain originates from a study of blood T cell repertoires in COVID-19. The overall study: Italy, Spain and the United States were the sources of the convalescent and acute COVID-19 samples. The analysed material was cDNA or gDNA that came from T cells, B-cell-depleted T cells, or PBMCs.

J was trimmed by 6 bases and V by 10 bases; bases with no gene match: 13. Germline V CDR1 and CDR2: ENHRY, SYGVKD. CDR3 length: 16 residues. In the original processing: Nucleated cell number was recorded as an estimate derived from reference gene primer amplification. Clones were read by immunoSEQ multiplex PCR, and TCRdb kept only the in-frame ones, dropping some. D and trimming come from the DNA, and the V and J calls and clone size come from that table. Here the sample spans roughly 35,000 clones, over 75% being singletons. The TCR comes from an elderly man with active or convalescent COVID-19. The chain uses TRBV10-3 and TRBJ2-3; 13 bases match TRBD2. Sample: peripheral blood. CDR3 residues: CATAGTSGAAQDTQYF. In nucleotides, the CDR3 is TGTGCCACAGCCGGGACTAGCGGGGCCGCACAGGATACGCAGTATTTT.